Listed here are 9 T cell receptor beta chains from one sample, sequenced in a study of memory CD4+ T cells and cytomegalovirus serostatus (dated by TCRdb to the late 2010s). The receptor library was made with the immunoSEQ multiplex PCR assay. TCRdb holds this immuneACCESS table with in-frame rearrangements only. Some clones are missing; in checked studies, unresolved V genes explain under half, and the rest has no known cause. The table for this sample lists under 100,000 clones; approximately 80% of them were counted only once. The top ten clones comprise around 0.75% of the sample. Single viable CD3+CD4+CD8-CD45RO+ cells were sorted as memory CD4+ T cells on a FACSAria II. The material sequenced was memory CD4+ T cells from blood. Source of these receptors: an adult in good health and CMV-seronegative.

The V gene is TRBV12-5, the J gene TRBJ1-1; D unclear. Trimming stripped 4 bases from V and 4 bases from J, with 16 bases between. Germline V gives CDR1 LGHNT, CDR2 FRNRAP. This CDR3 comprises 15 residues. The DNA for the CDR3 is TGTGCTAGTGGTTCCACCCCAGTTGGGTCCACTGAAGCTTTCTTT. Its translation: CASGSTPVGSTEAFF.

This chain joins TRBV25-1 and TRBJ1-1, with 7 bases identical to TRBD1. The V segment lost 7 bases and the J segment 4 bases; nucleotides outside the gene matches: 9. This CDR3 region has 14 residues. The germline CDR1 and CDR2 sequences are MGHDK and SYGVNS. CDR3 DNA: TGTGCCAGCACTAAACAGGGGATCATCACTGAAGCTTTCTTT. Its translation is CASTKQGIITEAFF.

Only one count was recorded for this clone. The chain joins TRBV20-1 to TRBJ1-3; 9 positions match TRBD1. Germline V gene lookup returns CDR1 DFQATT and CDR2 SNEGSKA (reference sequence). J gave up 7 bases and V 5 bases, and 0 bases lay outside the gene matches. This CDR3 has 11 residues. The CDR3 DNA follows: TGCAGTGCTGGGACAGGGAACACCATATATTTT. Translated, it gives CSAGTGNTIYF.

The chain joins TRBV7-3 to TRBJ2-2; 14 nucleotides align to TRBD2. V was clipped by 4 bases and J by 4 bases; unmatched bases: 2. Germline V gene data show CDR1 as SGHTA and CDR2 as FQGTGA. This CDR3 spans 16 amino acids. CDR3 in amino acids: CASSSGLAGATGELFF. The CDR3 DNA is TGTGCCAGCAGCTCGGGACTAGCGGGGGCCACCGGGGAGCTGTTTTTT.

The table lists this clone with a count of one. J is TRBJ1-2 and V is TRBV2, with D perhaps matching TRBD1 (6 bases). V was clipped by 1 base and J by 5 bases, with 14 bases between them. The CDR3 contains 15 residues. Germline V gene sequence: CDR1 SNHLY, CDR2 FYNNEI. CDR3 sequence reads: CASSEGAGTQYGYTF. CDR3 sequence (DNA): TGTGCCAGCAGTGAAGGGGCAGGGACACAATATGGCTACACCTTC.

The chain links TRBV30 to TRBJ2-3; D is unclear. V lost 0 bases to trimming and J lost 4 bases, with 5 bases between them. The germline CDR1 and CDR2 sequences are GTSNPN and SVGIG (reference sequence). This CDR3 is 12 amino acids long. The CDR3 nucleotides are TGTGCCTGGAGTGTAACGGCAGATACGCAGTATTTT. This encodes CAWSVTADTQYF.

This clone has a handful of counts. This sequence joins TRBV6-4 and TRBJ2-1, with no clear D. The germline CDR1 and CDR2 sequences are MRHNA and SNTAGT. Trimming shortened V by 3 bases and J by 12 bases, and 33 bases separated the two germline ends. CDR3 length equals 19 residues. CDR3 nucleotides: TGTGCCAGCAGTGAGAACGGGCCTTTACTTACAATGACCCCCCCTGTGCAGTTCTTC. It codes for CASSENGPLLTMTPPVQFF.

CDR3 protein: CASRSGTGSYEKLFF. The DNA of the CDR3 is TGCGCCAGCCGAAGCGGGACAGGGTCTTATGAAAAACTGTTTTTT. The chain joins TRBV4-1 to TRBJ1-4; 9 bases match TRBD1. CDR3 length: 15 amino acids. The V segment lost 8 bases and the J segment 6 bases; nucleotides outside the gene matches: 10. Germline V gene sequence: CDR1 MGHRA, CDR2 YSYEKL.

The count of this clone is one. The chain recombines TRBV9 with TRBJ2-2; 13 bases agree with TRBD2. CDR1 and CDR2 (germline): SGDLS, YYNGEE. The junction had 2 bases not matched to a gene; V was cut back by 0 bases and J by 6 bases. The CDR3 sequence is 16 residues long. The chain's CDR3 is CASSVAGTSGAGELFF. CDR3 nucleotide sequence: TGTGCCAGCAGCGTAGCCGGGACTAGCGGGGCCGGGGAGCTGTTTTTT. Full variable domain (remainder filled in from reference TRBV9 and TRBJ2-2): DSGVTQTPKHLITATGQRVTLRCSPRSGDLSVYWYQQSLDQGLQFLIQYYNGEERAKGNILERFSAQQFPDLHSELNLSSLELGDSALYFCASSVAGTSGAGELFFGEGSRLTVL.